The next 19 T cell receptor beta chains were all read from a single sample in a study of cytomegalovirus exposure and HLA in healthy donors. The primer mix had 60 Vbeta and 13 Jbeta primers. TCRdb's table, derived via immunoSEQ multiplex PCR, lists solely in-frame clones and lacks some. This table has around 130,000 clones, around 81% appearing once. Material: PBMCs. These receptors were collected from a young man in good health and CMV-seronegative.

The chain employs TRBV30 and TRBJ2-7, with 7 bases that match TRBD2. V gave up 4 bases and J gave up 7 bases; unmatched junction bases: 13. The germline V gene encodes CDR1 GTSNPN and CDR2 SVGIG (reference sequence). This CDR3 has 14 residues. The CDR3 here is CAWKPSHGRWEQYF. The CDR3 DNA follows: TGTGCCTGGAAACCATCGCACGGGAGGTGGGAGCAGTACTTC.

The chain links TRBV6-1 to TRBJ1-1; D perhaps matches TRBD1 (5 bases). The V end lost 11 bases, the J end lost 2 bases, and 12 bases lay between the germline ends. This CDR3 region has 12 residues. Germline V gene sequence: CDR1 MNHNS, CDR2 SASEGT. CDR3 residues: CAGSTENTEAFF. The CDR3 bases are TGTGCCGGTTCGACAGAAAACACTGAAGCTTTCTTT.

V and J are TRBV6-6 and TRBJ1-2, with 8 bases matching TRBD1. The CDR3 spans 14 residues. Germline trimming cut 5 bases from V and 4 bases from J; bases unmatched to any gene: 6. Germline CDR1 reads MNHNY; CDR2 reads SVGAGI (reference sequence). As DNA, the CDR3 is TGTGCCAGCAGTCTCAGGGGGCGCGCCTATGGCTACACCTTC. This codes for CASSLRGRAYGYTF.

This clone occurred a few times. The rearrangement links TRBV7-2 to TRBJ1-5; TRBD1 might be the D (6 bases). Germline loops: CDR1 SGHTA, CDR2 FQGNSA. CDR3 size: 15 residues. Trimming removed 6 bases from V and 6 bases from J, with 18 bases in between. CDR3 sequence reads: CASSRDTQFLQPQHF. As DNA, the CDR3 is TGTGCCAGCAGTCGGGACACCCAATTCCTTCAGCCCCAGCATTTT.

The J gene is TRBJ1-6, the V gene TRBV10-1; tentatively, D is TRBD1 (6 bases). The V gene's germline CDR1 is WNHNN and CDR2 SYGVQD (reference sequence). The CDR3 is 20 amino acids. Trimming cost V 3 bases and J 0 bases, with 21 bases left between them. The CDR3 bases are TGCGCCAGCAGTGAAACACCACAAACAGGGACAAGCTCCTATAATTCACCCCTCCACTTT. It specifies CASSETPQTGTSSYNSPLHF.

The chain uses TRBV5-1 and TRBJ1-5, with 8 positions matching TRBD1. V was clipped by 8 bases and J by 3 bases; unmatched bases: 4. This CDR3 spans 13 amino acids. The germline gives CDR1 SGHRS, CDR2 YFSETQ. In DNA, the CDR3 is TGCGCCAGTAGGACAGGGATCAATCAGCCCCAGCATTTT. Residues: CASRTGINQPQHF.

The chain recombines TRBV15 with TRBJ1-5; D perhaps matches TRBD1 (5 bases). Deletions cut 4 bases from V and 4 bases from J, with 14 bases between. Germline V gene lookup returns CDR1 LNHNV and CDR2 YYDKDF (reference sequence). The length of the CDR3 is 15 residues. CDR3 in amino acids: CATSIELRVNQPQHF. In DNA form, the CDR3 reads TGTGCCACCAGCATAGAACTCAGGGTGAATCAGCCCCAGCATTTT. The complete variable domain, with remaining parts taken from reference TRBV15 and TRBJ1-5, reads DAMVIQNPRYQVTQFGKPVTLSCSQTLNHNVMYWYQQKSSQAPKLLFHYYDKDFNNEADTPDNFQSRRPNTSFCFLDIRSPGLGDTAMYLCATSIELRVNQPQHFGDGTRLSIL.

The chain is built from TRBV15 and TRBJ2-1, with 8 bases identical to TRBD2. With V trimmed by 3 bases and J by 5 bases, 9 bases remained unmatched. CDR1 and CDR2 from the germline V gene are LNHNV and YYDKDF (reference sequence). The CDR3 consists of 16 residues. CDR3 loop: CATSRARAGANNEQFF. CDR3 coding DNA: TGTGCCACCAGCAGGGCTCGAGCGGGGGCCAACAATGAGCAGTTCTTC.

The V call is TRBV7-9, the J call TRBJ1-1; D is uncertain. Germline assignment: CDR1 SEHNR and CDR2 FQNEAQ (reference sequence). V was trimmed by 0 bases and J by 1 base, leaving 6 bases between them. The CDR3 spans 14 residues. CDR3 protein: CASSLAGENTEAFF. The CDR3 coding sequence is TGTGCCAGCAGCTTAGCAGGAGAGAACACTGAAGCTTTCTTT.

The rearrangement links TRBV7-9 to TRBJ2-7; D might be TRBD2 (5 bases). Germline V lookup: CDR1 SEHNR, CDR2 FQNEAQ (reference sequence). This CDR3 comprises 16 residues. The V and J ends lost 0 bases and 2 bases respectively, with 14 bases between them. The CDR3 region is CASSLARGASTYEQYF. In DNA, the CDR3 is TGTGCCAGCAGCTTAGCACGGGGAGCCAGCACCTACGAGCAGTACTTC. The full variable domain, in which reference TRBV7-9 and TRBJ2-7 provide the parts outside the CDR3, is DTGVSQNPRHKITKRGQNVTFRCDPISEHNRLYWYRQTLGQGPEFLTYFQNEAQLEKSRLLSDRFSAERPKGSFSTLEIQRTEQGDSAMYLCASSLARGASTYEQYFGPGTRLTVT.

The V gene is TRBV4-2, the J gene TRBJ2-2; a possible D gene is TRBD2 (7 bases). This CDR3 spans 15 amino acids. V lost 4 bases to trimming and J lost 3 bases, with 12 bases between them. Germline V gene sequence: CDR1 LGHNA, CDR2 YNFKEQ. CDR3 protein: CASSPGGPDTGELFF. The CDR3 DNA sequence: TGTGCCAGCAGCCCCGGGGGGCCTGACACCGGGGAGCTGTTTTTT.

V usage is TRBV5-4 and J usage is TRBJ1-1; D remains ambiguous. Germline-derived CDR1 and CDR2 are SGHNT and YYREEE (reference sequence). Trimming took 7 bases from V and 3 from J, leaving 16 bases between them. The CDR3 has 14 amino acids. CDR3 protein: CASQPSVGDTEAFF. The CDR3 nucleotides read TGTGCCAGCCAACCCTCCGTGGGAGACACTGAAGCTTTCTTT.

The chain carries TRBV4-3 and TRBJ2-3, with D unclear. The CDR3 totals 16 residues. Per the germline V gene, CDR1 is LGHNA and CDR2 is YSLEER. Between the trimmed V and J ends, which lost 2 bases and 2 bases, there was a span of 14 bases. The CDR3: CASSQRVAVSTDTQYF. The CDR3 nucleotides are TGCGCCAGCAGCCAACGGGTAGCCGTTTCCACAGATACGCAGTATTTT.

This clone has a single count. V usage is TRBV5-4 and J usage is TRBJ1-2, with D possibly being TRBD1 (5 bases). Trimming removed 5 bases at V and 2 bases at J, with 16 bases between. This CDR3 is 15 amino acids long. CDR1 is SGHNT, CDR2 YYREEE, per germline (reference sequence). CDR3 DNA: TGTGCCAGCAGAGGCGCGGGGGGTACAAACTATGGCTACACCTTC. Encoded protein: CASRGAGGTNYGYTF.

The chain links TRBV10-3 to TRBJ2-5, with 8 bases that match TRBD1. This CDR3 spans 12 amino acids. The V and J ends lost 6 bases and 4 bases, in that order; junction bases with no gene match: 1. Germline CDR1 and CDR2: ENHRY and SYGVKD. The CDR3 DNA is TGTGCCATCAGAGACAGGGGAGAGACCCAGTACTTC. Residues: CAIRDRGETQYF.

About this clone itself: The identical CDR3 is also encoded by other nucleotide sequences in the sample. The chain links TRBV28 to TRBJ1-1, with a weak D call TRBD1 (5 bases). Germline-derived CDR1 and CDR2 are MDHEN and SYDVKM. The CDR3 runs to 13 residues. V was clipped by 6 bases and J by 0 bases, with 8 bases between them. The CDR3 sequence is CASRTEMNTEAFF. DNA of the CDR3: TGTGCCAGCAGGACAGAGATGAACACTGAAGCTTTCTTT. Drawing the rest from reference TRBV28 and TRBJ1-1, the complete variable domain is DVKVTQSSRYLVKRTGEKVFLECVQDMDHENMFWYRQDPGLGLRLIYFSYDVKMKEKGDIPEGYSVSREKKERFSLILESASTNQTSMYLCASRTEMNTEAFFGQGTRLTVV.

This clone was seen a single time. The chain employs TRBV7-9 and TRBJ2-7; D gene ambiguous. Germline V CDR1 and CDR2: SEHNR, FQNEAQ (reference sequence). The CDR3 has 12 amino acids. V was pared by 5 bases and J by 2 bases, with 7 bases between. The CDR3 here is CASSRNTYEQYF. CDR3 coding DNA: TGTGCCAGCAGCCGAAACACCTACGAGCAGTACTTC.

The rearrangement uses TRBV7-2 and TRBJ1-4, with TRBD1 matching 9 bases. CDR1 and CDR2 (germline): SGHTA, FQGNSA. V was clipped by 5 bases and J by 10 bases; unmatched bases: 17. The CDR3 totals 17 residues. CDR3 loop: CASSQDRGPIGVRKLFF. CDR3 nucleotide sequence: TGTGCCAGCAGCCAGGACAGGGGACCGATCGGGGTTAGAAAACTGTTTTTT.

J is TRBJ2-7 and V is TRBV7-8, with 8 bases lining up with TRBD1. The CDR3 runs to 14 residues. V dropped 3 bases and J dropped 4; count of bases not matched to a gene: 5. Germline CDR1 and CDR2: SGHVS and FQNEAQ. The CDR3 DNA follows: TGTGCCAGCAGCTTGGGACAGGTTGGATACGAGCAGTACTTC. This translates into CASSLGQVGYEQYF.